Sequencing of this T cell receptor beta chain was carried out in a study of blood T cells in healthy people across ages. The V and J ends lost 6 bases and 6 bases, in that order; junction bases with no gene match: 7. CDR1 is SQVTM, CDR2 ANQGSEA, per germline. The CDR3 totals 13 residues. Together with a sample-barcoded 5' primer, a J-beta primer mix was included in a second PCR lasting 7 to 11 cycles. TCRdb re-called the 5' RACE reads with MiXCR, one entry per CDR3 protein. The table shows approximately 1.5 million distinct CDR3 sequences, with around 40% occurring only once. Findings of the study overall: Age brought a roughly linear fall in TCR beta diversity measured per million T cells. Diversity was higher, and naive CD4+ cells more numerous, in long-lived donors than in aged donors.

Turning to this clonotype: The antigen remains undetermined.

In each sample, at least 7 million PBMCs were isolated. Source material: blood. The J gene is TRBJ2-1, the V gene TRBV29-1, with 8 bases lining up with TRBD1. The receptor comes from a young woman in good health. The CDR3 nucleotides are TGCAGCGTCACCCGGACAGGGAGCAATGAGCAGTTCTTC. Protein sequence: CSVTRTGSNEQFF.